The rows below give T cell receptor beta chains drawn from one sample of a study of blood T cells in healthy people across ages. In TCRdb, the 5' RACE reads were re-called with MiXCR into one record per CDR3 protein. The data hold a few hundred thousand distinct CDR3 sequences, with 25% to 30% observed a single time. The sample comprised blood. These receptors all stem from a woman aged 70 to 79 in good health. Both conserved end residues are part of each CDR3. D genes are given only for firm matches. Clone sizes are given selectively: once, few, many, or a class where the clone is expanded.

j_call: TRBJ2-4
v_call: TRBV3-1
d_call: .
clone_size: .
cdr3_nt: TGTGCCAGCAGCCAAGGGTTAGGGGCGGAAAACATTCAGTACTTC
cdr3_aa: CASSQGLGAENIQYF

j_call: TRBJ1-5
v_call: TRBV28
d_call: TRBD1
clone_size: .
cdr3_nt: TGTGCCAGCAGTTACCGGGACAGGTCGGGTCAGCCCCAGCATTTT
cdr3_aa: CASSYRDRSGQPQHF

j_call: TRBJ1-3
v_call: TRBV18
d_call: TRBD1
clone_size: few
cdr3_nt: TGTGCCAGCTCACCACCCGGGACAGGGGACTCTGGAAACACCATATATTTT
cdr3_aa: CASSPPGTGDSGNTIYF

j_call: TRBJ1-2
v_call: TRBV27
d_call: TRBD1
clone_size: .
cdr3_nt: TGTGCCAGCAGTTTAGAGCAGGGGGGCGCTGGCTACACCTTC
cdr3_aa: CASSLEQGGAGYTF

j_call: TRBJ1-1
v_call: TRBV20-1
d_call: .
clone_size: few
cdr3_nt: TGCAGTGCTAGGGTCACTACGGCTTTCTTT
cdr3_aa: CSARVTTAFF

j_call: TRBJ2-4
v_call: TRBV27
d_call: TRBD2
clone_size: .
cdr3_nt: TGTGCCAGCAAGCCTACTAGCGGGACTCTAGACTTC
cdr3_aa: CASKPTSGTLDF

j_call: TRBJ2-1
v_call: TRBV28
d_call: TRBD2
clone_size: .
cdr3_nt: TGTGCCAGCAGTGGGCCCGGGACTAGCGGGCTTAGCTCCTACAATGAGCAGTTCTTC
cdr3_aa: CASSGPGTSGLSSYNEQFF

j_call: TRBJ1-4
v_call: TRBV2
d_call: TRBD1
clone_size: few
cdr3_nt: TGTGCCGGCGGTAGGGGGCCATCTAATGAAAAACTGTTTTTT
cdr3_aa: CAGGRGPSNEKLFF

j_call: TRBJ1-1
v_call: TRBV27
d_call: .
clone_size: .
cdr3_nt: TGTGCCAGCAGTTTATCCCCGGGACACCGGAACACTGAAGCTTTCTTT
cdr3_aa: CASSLSPGHRNTEAFF

j_call: TRBJ2-1
v_call: TRBV5-1
d_call: .
clone_size: few
cdr3_nt: TGCGCCAGCACAACTGGGGGAAAGTACAATGAGCAGTTCTTC
cdr3_aa: CASTTGGKYNEQFF

j_call: TRBJ1-4
v_call: TRBV15
d_call: .
clone_size: .
cdr3_nt: TGTGCCACCAGCAGAGAGGGCGGGAGCACTAATGAAAAACTGTTTTTT
cdr3_aa: CATSREGGSTNEKLFF

j_call: TRBJ1-2
v_call: TRBV4-1
d_call: .
clone_size: .
cdr3_nt: TGCGCCAGCAGCCAAGTTCTGGGGGCGCGGTATGGCTACACCTTC
cdr3_aa: CASSQVLGARYGYTF

j_call: TRBJ2-7
v_call: TRBV20-1
d_call: .
clone_size: .
cdr3_nt: TGCAGTGCCCCGATTGGGCGGGGAGCGGGCGAGCAGTACTTC
cdr3_aa: CSAPIGRGAGEQYF

j_call: TRBJ2-7
v_call: TRBV2
d_call: .
clone_size: .
cdr3_nt: TGTGCCAGCAGGGTGACAGGAGCCTACGAGCAGTACTTC
cdr3_aa: CASRVTGAYEQYF

j_call: TRBJ2-7
v_call: TRBV25-1
d_call: TRBD1
clone_size: .
cdr3_nt: TGTGCCAGCAGACCGGGACAGAGCTCCTACGAGCAGTACTTC
cdr3_aa: CASRPGQSSYEQYF

j_call: TRBJ2-1
v_call: TRBV5-1
d_call: TRBD2
clone_size: few
cdr3_nt: TGCGCCAGCAGCTGGGGGGGACTAGCGGGAGGCCTGTACAATGAGCAGTTCTTC
cdr3_aa: CASSWGGLAGGLYNEQFF

j_call: TRBJ1-1
v_call: TRBV6-2/TRBV6-3
d_call: .
clone_size: once
cdr3_nt: TGTGCCAGCAGCTACGGAACTCCTGAAGCTTTCTTT
cdr3_aa: CASSYGTPEAFF

j_call: TRBJ1-5
v_call: TRBV2
d_call: TRBD1
clone_size: few
cdr3_nt: TGTGCCAGCACAAAAGACAGGGTCCCCCGGCAGCCCCAGCATTTT
cdr3_aa: CASTKDRVPRQPQHF

j_call: TRBJ1-4
v_call: TRBV15
d_call: .
clone_size: few
cdr3_nt: TGTGCCACCAGCAGTCCAGAGAGGGAAAAACTGTTTTTT
cdr3_aa: CATSSPEREKLFF

j_call: TRBJ2-7
v_call: TRBV3-1
d_call: .
clone_size: few
cdr3_nt: TGTGCCAGCAGCCAAGGGCCGGCGGGCGAGCAGTACTTC
cdr3_aa: CASSQGPAGEQYF

j_call: TRBJ2-1
v_call: TRBV6-1
d_call: TRBD2
clone_size: few
cdr3_nt: TGTGCCAGCAGTGAATGGTTTGGGCTAGCGGGAGCTGATGAGCAGTTCTTC
cdr3_aa: CASSEWFGLAGADEQFF

j_call: TRBJ1-1
v_call: TRBV24-1
d_call: .
clone_size: .
cdr3_nt: TGTGCCACCAGTTACCCAGGGGAGATGAACACTGAAGCTTTCTTT
cdr3_aa: CATSYPGEMNTEAFF

j_call: TRBJ2-1
v_call: TRBV18
d_call: .
clone_size: many
cdr3_nt: TGTGCCAGCTCACGCGGACTGGACAATGAGCAGTTCTTC
cdr3_aa: CASSRGLDNEQFF

j_call: TRBJ2-5
v_call: TRBV7-2
d_call: .
clone_size: .
cdr3_nt: TGTGCCAGCAGCCTGGGGGGCTACCAAGAGACCCAGTACTTC
cdr3_aa: CASSLGGYQETQYF

j_call: TRBJ2-1
v_call: TRBV7-9
d_call: TRBD2
clone_size: .
cdr3_nt: TGTGCCAGCAGCTCCCCGGGACTATTCAATGAGCAGTTCTTC
cdr3_aa: CASSSPGLFNEQFF

j_call: TRBJ2-5
v_call: TRBV5-1
d_call: TRBD2
clone_size: .
cdr3_nt: TGCGCCAGCAGCCCTAGCGGGGGAGTCCGTTGGGAGGAGACCCAGTACTTC
cdr3_aa: CASSPSGGVRWEETQYF

j_call: TRBJ1-1
v_call: TRBV12-3/TRBV12-4
d_call: .
clone_size: .
cdr3_nt: TGTGCCAGCAGACGGAGTGAAGCTTTCTTT
cdr3_aa: CASRRSEAFF

j_call: TRBJ1-5
v_call: TRBV15
d_call: TRBD1
clone_size: few
cdr3_nt: TGTGCCACCAGCAGGAGGGGGCAACTTGGCAATCAGCCCCGGCATTTT
cdr3_aa: CATSRRGQLGNQPRHF

j_call: TRBJ2-1
v_call: TRBV11-1
d_call: .
clone_size: few
cdr3_nt: TGTGCCAGCAGCTTAGCGGACGGGGCCGAGCAGTTCTTC
cdr3_aa: CASSLADGAEQFF

j_call: TRBJ1-2
v_call: TRBV14
d_call: .
clone_size: .
cdr3_nt: TGTGCCAGCAGCCAAGCCATGGGCTCCGCTGGCTACACCTTC
cdr3_aa: CASSQAMGSAGYTF

j_call: TRBJ2-5
v_call: TRBV20-1
d_call: TRBD2
clone_size: many
cdr3_nt: TGCAGTGCTAGTGGGTCTAGCGGGGTCAAGACCCAGTACTTC
cdr3_aa: CSASGSSGVKTQYF

j_call: TRBJ2-5
v_call: TRBV7-2
d_call: .
clone_size: .
cdr3_nt: TGTGCCAGCTCCCAGGTCAACAGGGCTGAGACCCAGTACTTC
cdr3_aa: CASSQVNRAETQYF

j_call: TRBJ1-2
v_call: TRBV29-1
d_call: .
clone_size: .
cdr3_nt: TGCAGCGTTGAAGTGGGAATAGGGGGTGCGGGCGGCTACACCTTC
cdr3_aa: CSVEVGIGGAGGYTF

j_call: TRBJ2-3
v_call: TRBV7-9
d_call: TRBD2
clone_size: .
cdr3_nt: TGTGCCAGCAGCTCCATTGTCCGGGGGAGGGATTCTAGCACACATACGCAGTATTTT
cdr3_aa: CASSSIVRGRDSSTHTQYF

j_call: TRBJ2-3
v_call: TRBV9
d_call: TRBD2
clone_size: .
cdr3_nt: TGTGCCAGCAGCCCGGCTAGCGGGATGTCGGCAGATACGCAGTATTTT
cdr3_aa: CASSPASGMSADTQYF

j_call: TRBJ2-7
v_call: TRBV18
d_call: .
clone_size: few
cdr3_nt: TGTGCCAGCTCACCACCGAATAAGGAATTTACCTACGAGCAGTACTTC
cdr3_aa: CASSPPNKEFTYEQYF

j_call: TRBJ2-6
v_call: TRBV7-8
d_call: .
clone_size: few
cdr3_nt: TGTGCCAGCAGCTTACGAACAGCGACCTCTGGGGCCAACGTCCTGACTTTC
cdr3_aa: CASSLRTATSGANVLTF

j_call: TRBJ2-5
v_call: TRBV7-7
d_call: .
clone_size: .
cdr3_nt: TGTGCTAGCAGCTTAGACTGGGGAGAGACCCAGTACTTC
cdr3_aa: CASSLDWGETQYF

j_call: TRBJ1-5
v_call: TRBV7-9
d_call: .
clone_size: few
cdr3_nt: TGTGCCAGCAGCCCGCACACGGGGGAGGAGCCCCAGCATTTT
cdr3_aa: CASSPHTGEEPQHF

j_call: TRBJ1-1
v_call: TRBV14
d_call: .
clone_size: .
cdr3_nt: TGTGCCAGCAGCCGTGGCGGGGGCACCCCCCAAGCTTTCTTT
cdr3_aa: CASSRGGGTPQAFF

j_call: TRBJ1-6
v_call: TRBV5-1
d_call: .
clone_size: .
cdr3_nt: TGCGCCAGCAGCTTGGCCGGAGTCAGATATTCACCCCTCCACTTT
cdr3_aa: CASSLAGVRYSPLHF

j_call: TRBJ2-7
v_call: TRBV5-1
d_call: TRBD1
clone_size: .
cdr3_nt: TGCGCCAGCAGCTTCTGGACAGGGCACGAGCAGTACTTC
cdr3_aa: CASSFWTGHEQYF

j_call: TRBJ1-6
v_call: TRBV18
d_call: TRBD1
clone_size: .
cdr3_nt: TGTGCCAGCTCACCAACGGGACAGTATAATTCACCCCTCCACTTT
cdr3_aa: CASSPTGQYNSPLHF

j_call: TRBJ2-5
v_call: TRBV5-5
d_call: TRBD2
clone_size: .
cdr3_nt: TGTGCCAGCAGCTTGGGGGGACTAGCGGGAAGAGAGACCCAGTACTTC
cdr3_aa: CASSLGGLAGRETQYF